This TCR beta chain was obtained from a study of T-cell reconstitution after alpha-beta-depleted transplantation in children. Whole-study results and caveats: In some patients, recipient T cells and intrathymic progenitors surviving conditioning explained high day-60 diversity. Reportedly, alpha-beta T cells present about two months post-transplant originated from several hundred expanded clones of graft origin. Once a year had passed after transplant, T-cell counts and diversity came mostly from newly produced T cells.

The trim removed 2 bases at V and 2 bases at J, leaving 10 bases unmatched. The CDR3 covers 17 residues. In germline, CDR1 is SGHAT, CDR2 FQDESV (reference sequence). This clonotype has a handful of counts. Antigen: not known. It was with unique molecular identifiers that the TCRbeta library was prepared. TCRdb reprocessed the PCR reads via MiXCR and lists one record per CDR3 protein. The sample includes approximately 800,000 distinct CDR3 sequences, 16% of them seen just once. The rearrangement uses TRBV11-1 and TRBJ2-7; 9 nucleotides match TRBD1. The receptor comes from a male patient younger than 18 who had a stem cell transplant for acute lymphoblastic leukemia, so the T cells may come from the graft donor. The sample in question was PBMCs, mostly from graft donor cells, obtained 360 days after TCRalphabeta/CD19-depleted stem cell transplant. The CDR3 spells CASSLYPTTGGAYEQYF. For the CDR3, the DNA is TGTGCCAGCAGCTTATACCCAACGACAGGGGGAGCCTACGAGCAGTACTTC.